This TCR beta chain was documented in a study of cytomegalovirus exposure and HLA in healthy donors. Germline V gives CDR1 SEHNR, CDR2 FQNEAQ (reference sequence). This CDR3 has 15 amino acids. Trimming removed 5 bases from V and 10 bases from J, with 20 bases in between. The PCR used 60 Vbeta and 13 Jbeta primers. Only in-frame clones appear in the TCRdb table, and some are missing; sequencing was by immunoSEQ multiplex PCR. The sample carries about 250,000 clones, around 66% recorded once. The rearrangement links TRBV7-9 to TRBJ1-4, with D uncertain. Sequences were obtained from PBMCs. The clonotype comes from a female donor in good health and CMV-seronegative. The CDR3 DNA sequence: TGTGCCAGCAGCCCCGGGCAGGAGGCCGTCGGAAAACTGTTTTTT. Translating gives CASSPGQEAVGKLFF.